Each of the 9 T cell receptor beta chains below was sequenced from the same sample in a study of cytomegalovirus exposure and HLA in healthy donors. The PCR employed 60 Vbeta primers together with 13 Jbeta primers. Only in-frame clones appear in the TCRdb table, and some are missing; sequencing was by immunoSEQ multiplex PCR. The sample has 150,000 to 200,000 clones, about three quarters seen once. Material: PBMCs. The receptors here all came from a girl between 5 and 17 years old in good health and CMV-seronegative.

The chain joins TRBV6-4 to TRBJ1-1; D is uncertain. CDR1 and CDR2 (germline): MRHNA, SNTAGT. The ends were cut back, 8 bases at V and 3 bases at J, with 13 bases in the middle. The CDR3 loop spans 13 amino acids. The DNA of the CDR3 is TGTGCCAGCTCATCAGAACCGCACACTGAAGCTTTCTTT. Translation gives CASSSEPHTEAFF.

V usage is TRBV7-9 and J usage is TRBJ1-2, with D unresolved. The V and J ends lost 5 bases and 4 bases respectively, with 11 bases between them. Germline loops: CDR1 SEHNR, CDR2 FQNEAQ (reference sequence). The CDR3 extends over 13 amino acids. The DNA of the CDR3 is TGTGCCAGCAGCCCAGGTGGCAGCTATGGCTACACCTTC. Its protein product is CASSPGGSYGYTF. The complete variable domain, with remaining parts taken from reference TRBV7-9 and TRBJ1-2, reads DTGVSQNPRHKITKRGQNVTFRCDPISEHNRLYWYRQTLGQGPEFLTYFQNEAQLEKSRLLSDRFSAERPKGSFSTLEIQRTEQGDSAMYLCASSPGGSYGYTFGSGTRLTVV.

The V gene is TRBV9, the J gene TRBJ1-2; possibly TRBD1 for D (6 bases). The germline V gene encodes CDR1 SGDLS and CDR2 YYNGEE. The CDR3 covers 16 residues. V dropped 0 bases and J dropped 6 bases, with 18 bases sitting between them. The CDR3 DNA follows: TGTGCCAGCAGCGTAGCCGGGACATTAGTGATCAATGGCTACACCTTC. Amino acids: CASSVAGTLVINGYTF.

The gene calls are TRBV6-1 and TRBJ1-6, with TRBD1 matching over 10 bases. Germline V gene sequence: CDR1 MNHNS, CDR2 SASEGT. Trimming cost V 7 bases and J 6 bases; bases outside gene matches: 6. CDR3 length equals 15 residues. This CDR3 is CASTGTGESNSPLHF. CDR3 nucleotides: TGTGCCAGCACCGGGACAGGGGAAAGTAATTCACCCCTCCACTTT.

The rearrangement links TRBV7-9 to TRBJ1-5; 8 nucleotides line up with TRBD1. Trimming removed 3 bases from V and 0 bases from J; junction bases left unmatched: 4. Germline V gene data show CDR1 as SEHNR and CDR2 as FQNEAQ (reference sequence). The CDR3 contains 16 residues. CDR3 coding DNA: TGTGCCAGCAGCTTCGAAGGACAGGGTAGCAATCAGCCCCAGCATTTT. Protein: CASSFEGQGSNQPQHF.

The chain joins TRBV7-9 to TRBJ1-2, with 8 bases matching TRBD1. Germline V gene sequence: CDR1 SEHNR, CDR2 FQNEAQ (reference sequence). The CDR3 runs to 14 residues. The V gene end was trimmed by 5 bases and the J gene end by 7 bases; junction bases not matched to a gene: 9. The CDR3 DNA is TGTGCCAGCAGCCTACAGGGACAGGAAGGTGGCTACACCTTC. Protein sequence: CASSLQGQEGGYTF.

Turning to this clone: The identical CDR3 is also encoded by other nucleotide sequences in the sample. The J gene is TRBJ1-1, the V gene TRBV5-1, with D possibly being TRBD1 (6 bases). Looked up from germline, CDR1 is SGHRS and CDR2 is YFSETQ. The CDR3 has 13 amino acids. Trimming shortened V by 2 bases and J by 3 bases, and 8 bases separated the two germline ends. The CDR3 DNA reads as TGCGCCAGCAGCTTTAACAGGGACACTGAAGCTTTCTTT. Translating it yields CASSFNRDTEAFF.

The CDR3 DNA follows: TGTGCCAGCAGACTCACGGGGAACACTGAAGCTTTCTTT. This gives the protein CASRLTGNTEAFF. The chain links TRBV6-1 to TRBJ1-1, with D hard to call. Trimming took off 6 bases at V and 1 base at J, with 9 bases between the two ends. Per germline, CDR1 MNHNS and CDR2 SASEGT. This CDR3 contains 13 residues.

This clone was observed a single time. V and J are TRBV29-1 and TRBJ2-1; D remains ambiguous. Trimming stripped 7 bases from V and 5 bases from J, with 12 bases between. The CDR3 spans 12 residues. Germline CDR1 reads SQVTM; CDR2 reads ANQGSEA. CDR3 bases: TGCAGCGCAAGAGGCCTGGACAATGAGCAGTTCTTC. It codes for CSARGLDNEQFF.